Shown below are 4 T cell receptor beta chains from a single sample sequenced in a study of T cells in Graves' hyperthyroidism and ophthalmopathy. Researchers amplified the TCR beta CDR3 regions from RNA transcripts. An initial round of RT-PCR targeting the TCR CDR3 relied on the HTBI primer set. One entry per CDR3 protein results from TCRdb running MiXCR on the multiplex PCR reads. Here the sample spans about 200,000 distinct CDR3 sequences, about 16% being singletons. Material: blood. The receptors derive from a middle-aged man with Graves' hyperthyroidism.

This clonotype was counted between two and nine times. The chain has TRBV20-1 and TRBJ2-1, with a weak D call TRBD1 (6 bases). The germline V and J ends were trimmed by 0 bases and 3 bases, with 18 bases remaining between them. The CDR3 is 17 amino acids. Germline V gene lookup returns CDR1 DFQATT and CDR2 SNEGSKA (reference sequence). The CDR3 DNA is TGCAGTGCTAGAGACTTCAGAGGGCAGGGGAACTACAATGAGCAGTTCTTC. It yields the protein CSARDFRGQGNYNEQFF.

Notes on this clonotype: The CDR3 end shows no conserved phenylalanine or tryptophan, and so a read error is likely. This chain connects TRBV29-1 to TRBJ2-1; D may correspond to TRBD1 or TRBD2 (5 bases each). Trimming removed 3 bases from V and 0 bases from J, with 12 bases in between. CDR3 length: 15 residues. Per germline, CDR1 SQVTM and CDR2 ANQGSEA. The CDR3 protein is CSVDETGTSYNEQFL. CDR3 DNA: TGCAGCGTTGATGAAACCGGGACCTCCTACAATGAGCAGTTCCTC.

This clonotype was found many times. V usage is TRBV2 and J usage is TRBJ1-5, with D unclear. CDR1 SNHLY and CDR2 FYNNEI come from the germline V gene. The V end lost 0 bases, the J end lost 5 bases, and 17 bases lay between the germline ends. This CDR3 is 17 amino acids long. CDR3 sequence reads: CASSEAPWGGSDQPQHF. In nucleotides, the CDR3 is TGTGCCAGCAGTGAAGCCCCATGGGGAGGATCGGATCAGCCCCAGCATTTT.

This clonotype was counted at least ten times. The CDR3 region has the DNA TGTGCCAGCCAACGGGGGGCAGCTTATGGCTACACCTTC. Its protein product is CASQRGAAYGYTF. This chain links TRBV6-1 with TRBJ1-2; D may be TRBD1 (6 bases). CDR3 length: 13 amino acids. The germline gives CDR1 MNHNS, CDR2 SASEGT. V was trimmed by 8 bases and J by 5 bases, leaving 15 bases between them.